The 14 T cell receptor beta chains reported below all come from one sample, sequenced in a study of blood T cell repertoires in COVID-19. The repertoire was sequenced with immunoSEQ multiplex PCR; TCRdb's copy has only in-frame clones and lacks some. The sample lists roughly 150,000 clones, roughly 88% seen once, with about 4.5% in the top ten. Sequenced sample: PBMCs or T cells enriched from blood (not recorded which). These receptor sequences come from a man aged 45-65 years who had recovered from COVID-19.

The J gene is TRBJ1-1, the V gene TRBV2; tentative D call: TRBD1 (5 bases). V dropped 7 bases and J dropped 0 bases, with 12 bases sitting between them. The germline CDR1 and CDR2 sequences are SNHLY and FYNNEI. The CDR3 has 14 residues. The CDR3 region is CASNKGIMNTEAFF. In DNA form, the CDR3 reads TGTGCCAGCAATAAGGGGATCATGAACACTGAAGCTTTCTTT.

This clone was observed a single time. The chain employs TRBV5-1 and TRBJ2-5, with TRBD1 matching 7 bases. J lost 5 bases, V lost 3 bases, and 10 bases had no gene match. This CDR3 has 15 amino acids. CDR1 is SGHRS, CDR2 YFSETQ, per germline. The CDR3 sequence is CASSSQGQHAETQYF. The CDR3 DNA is TGCGCCAGCAGCTCCCAGGGACAGCATGCCGAGACCCAGTACTTC.

CDR3 amino acids: CASSLAFAGVSTDTQYF. CDR3 coding DNA: TGTGCCAGCAGCTTAGCGTTTGCGGGAGTAAGCACAGATACGCAGTATTTT. The chain uses TRBV7-2 and TRBJ2-3; 7 bases are shared with TRBD2. The J segment lost 0 bases and the V segment lost 0 bases, leaving 6 bases of the junction unmatched. The germline gives CDR1 SGHTA, CDR2 FQGNSA. This CDR3 region has 17 residues. The full variable domain, its missing parts supplied by reference TRBV7-2 and TRBJ2-3, is GAGVSQSPSNKVTEKGKDVELRCDPISGHTALYWYRQSLGQGLEFLIYFQGNSAPDKSGLPSDRFSAERTGGSVSTLTIQRTQQEDSAVYLCASSLAFAGVSTDTQYFGPGTRLTVL.

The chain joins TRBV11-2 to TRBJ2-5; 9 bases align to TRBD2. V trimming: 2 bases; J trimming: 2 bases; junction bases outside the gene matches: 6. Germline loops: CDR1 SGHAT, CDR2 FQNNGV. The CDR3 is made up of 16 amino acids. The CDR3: CASSLNSGGGQETQYF. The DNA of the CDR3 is TGTGCCAGCAGCTTAAATAGCGGGGGTGGGCAAGAGACCCAGTACTTC.

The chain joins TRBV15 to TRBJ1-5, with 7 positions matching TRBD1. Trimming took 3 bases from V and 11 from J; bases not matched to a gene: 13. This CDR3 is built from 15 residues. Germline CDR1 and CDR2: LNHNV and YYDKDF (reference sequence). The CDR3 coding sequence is TGTGCCACCAGCAGGTCCAACCGGGACAGACAATCCCAGCATTTT. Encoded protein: CATSRSNRDRQSQHF.

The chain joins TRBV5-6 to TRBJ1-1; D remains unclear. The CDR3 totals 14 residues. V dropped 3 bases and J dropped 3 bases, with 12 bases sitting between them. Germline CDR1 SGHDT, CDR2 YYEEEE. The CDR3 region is CASSSLRGYTEAFF. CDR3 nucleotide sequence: TGTGCCAGCAGCTCCCTTCGGGGATACACTGAAGCTTTCTTT.

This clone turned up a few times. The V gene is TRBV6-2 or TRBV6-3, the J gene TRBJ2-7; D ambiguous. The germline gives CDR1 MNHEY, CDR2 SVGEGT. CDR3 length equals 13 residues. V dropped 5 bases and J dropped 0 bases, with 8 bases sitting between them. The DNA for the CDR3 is TGTGCCAGCAGTAAACAGTACTCCTACGAGCAGTACGTC. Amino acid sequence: CASSKQYSYEQYV.

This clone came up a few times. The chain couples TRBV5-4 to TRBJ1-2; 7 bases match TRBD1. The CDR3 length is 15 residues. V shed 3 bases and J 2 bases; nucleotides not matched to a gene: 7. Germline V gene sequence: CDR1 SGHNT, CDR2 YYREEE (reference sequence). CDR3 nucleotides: TGTGCCAGCAGCTCATACAGGGGCGTCAACTATGGCTACACCTTC. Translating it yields CASSSYRGVNYGYTF.

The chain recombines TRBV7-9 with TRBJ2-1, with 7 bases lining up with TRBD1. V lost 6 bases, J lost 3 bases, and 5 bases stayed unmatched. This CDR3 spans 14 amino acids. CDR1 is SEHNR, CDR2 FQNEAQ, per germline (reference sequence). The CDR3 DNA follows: TGTGCCAGCAGGAAGCAGGGGGTCTACAATGAGCAGTTCTTC. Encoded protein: CASRKQGVYNEQFF. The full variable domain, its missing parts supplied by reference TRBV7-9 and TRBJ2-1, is DTGVSQNPRHKITKRGQNVTFRCDPISEHNRLYWYRQTLGQGPEFLTYFQNEAQLEKSRLLSDRFSAERPKGSFSTLEIQRTEQGDSAMYLCASRKQGVYNEQFFGPGTRLTVL.

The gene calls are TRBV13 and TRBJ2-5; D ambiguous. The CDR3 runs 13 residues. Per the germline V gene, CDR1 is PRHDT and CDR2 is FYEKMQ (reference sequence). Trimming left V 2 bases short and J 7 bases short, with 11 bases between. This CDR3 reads CASSLYGFGTQYF. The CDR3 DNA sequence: TGTGCCAGCAGCTTATACGGTTTCGGGACCCAGTACTTC.

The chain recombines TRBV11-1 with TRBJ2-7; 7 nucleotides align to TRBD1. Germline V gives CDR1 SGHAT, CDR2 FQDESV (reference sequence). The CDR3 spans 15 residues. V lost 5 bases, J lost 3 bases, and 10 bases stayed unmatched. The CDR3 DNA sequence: TGTGCCAGCAGCCCTTCCGGGACAGATTTCTACGAGCAGTACGTC. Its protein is CASSPSGTDFYEQYV.

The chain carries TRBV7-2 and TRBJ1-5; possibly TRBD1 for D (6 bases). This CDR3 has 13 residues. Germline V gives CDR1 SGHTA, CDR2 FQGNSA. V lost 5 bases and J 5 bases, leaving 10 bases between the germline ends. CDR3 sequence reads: CASSKDRDQPQHF. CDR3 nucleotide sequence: TGTGCCAGCAGCAAGGACAGAGATCAGCCCCAGCATTTT.

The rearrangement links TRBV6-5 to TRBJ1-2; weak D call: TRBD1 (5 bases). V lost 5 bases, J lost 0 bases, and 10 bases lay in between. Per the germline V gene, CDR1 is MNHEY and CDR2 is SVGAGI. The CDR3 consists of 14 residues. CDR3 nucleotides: TGTGCCAGCAGTCCTCGGACACCTAACTATGGCTACACCTTC. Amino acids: CASSPRTPNYGYTF.

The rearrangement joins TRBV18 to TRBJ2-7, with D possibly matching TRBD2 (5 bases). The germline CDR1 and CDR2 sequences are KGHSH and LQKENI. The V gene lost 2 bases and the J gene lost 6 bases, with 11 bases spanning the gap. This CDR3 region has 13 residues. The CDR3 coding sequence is TGTGCCAGCTCACCATACGAGGGTTCCGAGCAGTACTTC. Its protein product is CASSPYEGSEQYF.